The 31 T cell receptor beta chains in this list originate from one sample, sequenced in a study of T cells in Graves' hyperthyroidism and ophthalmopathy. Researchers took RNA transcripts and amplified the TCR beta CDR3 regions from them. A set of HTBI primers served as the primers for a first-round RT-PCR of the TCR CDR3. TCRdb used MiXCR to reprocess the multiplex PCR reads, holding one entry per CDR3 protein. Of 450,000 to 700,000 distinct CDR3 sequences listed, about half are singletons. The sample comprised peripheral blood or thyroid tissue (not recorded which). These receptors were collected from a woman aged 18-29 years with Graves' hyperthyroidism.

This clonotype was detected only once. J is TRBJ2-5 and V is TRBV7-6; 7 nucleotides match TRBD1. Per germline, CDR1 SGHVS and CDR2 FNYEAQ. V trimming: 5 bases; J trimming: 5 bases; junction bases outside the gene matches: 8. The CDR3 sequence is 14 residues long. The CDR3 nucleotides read TGTGCCAGCAGCCACGACAGGGAGTATGAGACCCAGTACTTC. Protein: CASSHDREYETQYF.

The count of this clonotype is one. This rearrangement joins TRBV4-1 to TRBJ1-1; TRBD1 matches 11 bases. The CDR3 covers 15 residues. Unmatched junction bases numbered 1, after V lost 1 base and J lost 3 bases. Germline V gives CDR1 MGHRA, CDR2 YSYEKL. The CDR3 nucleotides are TGCGCCAGCAGCCAAGGGGACAGGGGGGACACTGAAGCTTTCTTT. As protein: CASSQGDRGDTEAFF.

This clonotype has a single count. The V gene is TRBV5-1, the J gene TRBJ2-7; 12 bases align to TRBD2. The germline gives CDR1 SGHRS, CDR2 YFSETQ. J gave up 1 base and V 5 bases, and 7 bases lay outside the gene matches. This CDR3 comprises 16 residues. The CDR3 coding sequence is TGCGCCAGCAGAAGGACTAGCGGGACACCATCCTACGAGCAGTACTTC. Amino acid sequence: CASRRTSGTPSYEQYF. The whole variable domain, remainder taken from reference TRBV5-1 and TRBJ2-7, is KAGVTQTPRYLIKTRGQQVTLSCSPISGHRSVSWYQQTPGQGLQFLFEYFSETQRNKGNFPGRFSGRQFSNSRSEMNVSTLELGDSALYLCASRRTSGTPSYEQYFGPGTRLTVT.

The chain's CDR3 is CASSPGTSGVYNEQFF. DNA for the CDR3: TGTGCCAGCAGCCCAGGGACTAGCGGGGTTTACAATGAGCAGTTCTTC. The chain combines TRBV7-6 with TRBJ2-1; TRBD2 matches at 13 bases. Trimming cost V 5 bases and J 4 bases; bases outside gene matches: 5. The CDR3 has 16 residues. From germline, CDR1 is SGHVS and CDR2 FNYEAQ.

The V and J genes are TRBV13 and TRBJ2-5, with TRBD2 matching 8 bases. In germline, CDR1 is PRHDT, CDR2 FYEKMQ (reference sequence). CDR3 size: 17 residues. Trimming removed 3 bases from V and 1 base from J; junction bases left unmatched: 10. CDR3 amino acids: CASSFPNGAGGQETQYF. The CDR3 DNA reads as TGTGCCAGCAGCTTCCCTAACGGGGCGGGGGGCCAAGAGACCCAGTACTTC.

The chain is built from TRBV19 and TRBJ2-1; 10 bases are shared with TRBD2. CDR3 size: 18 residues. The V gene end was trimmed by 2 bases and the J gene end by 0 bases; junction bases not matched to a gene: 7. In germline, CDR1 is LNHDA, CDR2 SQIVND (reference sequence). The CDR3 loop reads CASSIPGLAASSYNEQFF. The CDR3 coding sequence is TGTGCCAGTAGTATACCAGGACTAGCGGCAAGCTCCTACAATGAGCAGTTCTTC. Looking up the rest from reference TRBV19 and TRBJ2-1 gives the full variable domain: DGGITQSPKYLFRKEGQNVTLSCEQNLNHDAMYWYRQDPGQGLRLIYYSQIVNDFQKGDIAEGYSVSREKKESFPLTVTSAQKNPTAFYLCASSIPGLAASSYNEQFFGPGTRLTVL.

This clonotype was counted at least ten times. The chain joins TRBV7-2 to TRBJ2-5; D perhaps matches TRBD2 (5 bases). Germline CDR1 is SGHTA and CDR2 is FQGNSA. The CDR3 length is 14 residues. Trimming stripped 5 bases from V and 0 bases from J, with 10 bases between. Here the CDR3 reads CASSTGMYQETQYF. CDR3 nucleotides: TGTGCCAGCAGCACGGGGATGTACCAAGAGACCCAGTACTTC.

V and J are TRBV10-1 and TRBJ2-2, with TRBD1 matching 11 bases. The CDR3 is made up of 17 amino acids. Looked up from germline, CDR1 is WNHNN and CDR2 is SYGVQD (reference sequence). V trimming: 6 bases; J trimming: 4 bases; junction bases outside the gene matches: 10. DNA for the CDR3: TGCGCCAGCAGCGACGCCGTCGGACAGGGGGCCACCGGGGAGCTGTTTTTT. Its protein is CASSDAVGQGATGELFF.

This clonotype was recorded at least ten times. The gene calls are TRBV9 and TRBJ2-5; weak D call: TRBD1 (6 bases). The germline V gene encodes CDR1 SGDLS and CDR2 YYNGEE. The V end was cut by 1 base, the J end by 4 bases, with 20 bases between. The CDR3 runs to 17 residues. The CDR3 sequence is CASSVHGAVLGAETQYF. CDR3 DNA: TGTGCCAGCAGCGTACACGGGGCGGTACTGGGGGCAGAGACCCAGTACTTC.

DNA of the CDR3: TGTGCCAGCAGCCCGGGACAGGGTATAAGGGAGCAGTACTTC. Its translation is CASSPGQGIREQYF. The chain combines TRBV2 with TRBJ2-7; 9 bases align to TRBD1. The CDR3 totals 14 residues. Germline-derived CDR1 and CDR2 are SNHLY and FYNNEI. The junction had 10 bases not matched to a gene; V was cut back by 6 bases and J by 7 bases.

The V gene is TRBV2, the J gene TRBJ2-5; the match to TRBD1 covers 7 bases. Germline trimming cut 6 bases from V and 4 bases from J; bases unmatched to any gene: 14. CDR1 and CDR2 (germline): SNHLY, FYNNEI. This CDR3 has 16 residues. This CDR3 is CASRVVETGSRETQYF. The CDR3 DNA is TGTGCCAGCAGGGTGGTCGAGACAGGGAGTAGAGAGACCCAGTACTTC.

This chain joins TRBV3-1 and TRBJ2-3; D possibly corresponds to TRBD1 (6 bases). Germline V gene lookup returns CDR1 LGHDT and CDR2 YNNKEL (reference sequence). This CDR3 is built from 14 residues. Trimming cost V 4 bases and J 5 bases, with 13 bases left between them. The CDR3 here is CASSPETRGDTQYF. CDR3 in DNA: TGTGCCAGCAGCCCCGAGACCAGGGGAGATACGCAGTATTTT.

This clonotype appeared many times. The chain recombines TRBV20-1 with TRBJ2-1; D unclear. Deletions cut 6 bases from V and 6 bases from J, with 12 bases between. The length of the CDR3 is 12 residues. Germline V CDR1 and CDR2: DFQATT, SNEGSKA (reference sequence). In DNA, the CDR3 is TGCAGTGCCGCCTCTAACCTCAATGAGCAGTTCTTC. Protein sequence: CSAASNLNEQFF.

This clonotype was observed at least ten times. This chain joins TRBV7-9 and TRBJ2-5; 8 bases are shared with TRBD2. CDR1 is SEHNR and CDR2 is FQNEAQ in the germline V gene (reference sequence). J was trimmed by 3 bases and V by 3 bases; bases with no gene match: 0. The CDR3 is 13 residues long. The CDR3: CASSFSGKETQYF. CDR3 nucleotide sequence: TGTGCCAGCAGCTTTAGCGGGAAAGAGACCCAGTACTTC. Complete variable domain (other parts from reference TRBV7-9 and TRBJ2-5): DTGVSQNPRHKITKRGQNVTFRCDPISEHNRLYWYRQTLGQGPEFLTYFQNEAQLEKSRLLSDRFSAERPKGSFSTLEIQRTEQGDSAMYLCASSFSGKETQYFGPGTRLLVL.

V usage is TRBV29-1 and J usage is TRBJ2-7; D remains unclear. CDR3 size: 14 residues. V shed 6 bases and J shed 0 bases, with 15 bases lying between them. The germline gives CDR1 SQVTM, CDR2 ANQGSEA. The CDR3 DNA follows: TGCAGCGTACGCCCAGGCGGCAGCTCCTACGAGCAGTACTTC. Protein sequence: CSVRPGGSSYEQYF.

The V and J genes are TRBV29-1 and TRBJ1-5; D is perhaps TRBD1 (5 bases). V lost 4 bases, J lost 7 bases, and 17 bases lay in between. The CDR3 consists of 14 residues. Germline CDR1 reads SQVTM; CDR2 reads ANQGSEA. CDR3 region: CSVVGTFVGQPQHF. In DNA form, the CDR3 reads TGCAGCGTTGTGGGGACTTTTGTCGGGCAGCCCCAGCATTTT.

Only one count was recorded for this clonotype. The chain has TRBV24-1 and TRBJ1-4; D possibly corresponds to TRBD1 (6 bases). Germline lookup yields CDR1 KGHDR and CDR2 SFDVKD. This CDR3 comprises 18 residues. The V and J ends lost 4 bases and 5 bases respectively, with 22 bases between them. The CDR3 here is CATSDFAGGTPYNEKLFF. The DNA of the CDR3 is TGTGCCACCAGTGACTTTGCGGGCGGGACACCCTACAATGAAAAACTGTTTTTT.

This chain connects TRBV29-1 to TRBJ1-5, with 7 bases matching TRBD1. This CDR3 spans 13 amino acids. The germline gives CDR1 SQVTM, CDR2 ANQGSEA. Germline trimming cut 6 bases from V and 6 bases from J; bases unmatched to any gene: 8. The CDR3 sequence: CSVTGQPRQPQHF. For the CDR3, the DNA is TGCAGCGTAACGGGACAGCCACGTCAGCCCCAGCATTTT.

The DNA for the CDR3 is TGTGCCATCCAAGGACAGGGGAACACTGAAGCTTTCTTT. Protein: CAIQGQGNTEAFF. J is TRBJ1-1 and V is TRBV10-3; TRBD1 matches at 8 bases. Trimming removed 8 bases from V and 1 base from J; junction bases left unmatched: 3. Per the germline V gene, CDR1 is ENHRY and CDR2 is SYGVKD. The CDR3 is made up of 13 amino acids.

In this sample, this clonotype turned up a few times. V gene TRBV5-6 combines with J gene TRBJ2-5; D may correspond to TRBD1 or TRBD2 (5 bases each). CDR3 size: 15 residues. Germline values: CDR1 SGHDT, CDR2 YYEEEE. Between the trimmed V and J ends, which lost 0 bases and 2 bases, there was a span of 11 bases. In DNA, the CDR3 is TGTGCCAGCAGCTTGGCGGGACGGCAACAAGAGACCCAGTACTTC. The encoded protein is CASSLAGRQQETQYF.

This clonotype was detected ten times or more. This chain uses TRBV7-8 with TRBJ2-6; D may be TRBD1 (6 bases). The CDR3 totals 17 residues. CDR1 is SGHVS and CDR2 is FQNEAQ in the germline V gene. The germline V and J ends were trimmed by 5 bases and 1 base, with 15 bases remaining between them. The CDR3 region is CASSPGQMGSGANVLTF. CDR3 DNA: TGTGCCAGCAGCCCCGGACAGATGGGATCTGGGGCCAACGTCCTGACTTTC.

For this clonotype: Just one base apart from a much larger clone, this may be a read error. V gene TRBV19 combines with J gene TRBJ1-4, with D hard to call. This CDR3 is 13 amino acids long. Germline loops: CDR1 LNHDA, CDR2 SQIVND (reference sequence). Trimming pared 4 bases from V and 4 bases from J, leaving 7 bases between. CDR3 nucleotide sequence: TGTGCCAGTAGTACTTCTCGTAATGAAAAACTGTTTTTT. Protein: CASSTSRNEKLFF.

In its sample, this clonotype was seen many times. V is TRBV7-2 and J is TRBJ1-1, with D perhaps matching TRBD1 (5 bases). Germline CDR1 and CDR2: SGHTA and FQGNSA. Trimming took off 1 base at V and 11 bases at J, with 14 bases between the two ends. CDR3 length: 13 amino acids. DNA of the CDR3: TGTGCCAGCAGCTTAGGCTTCGCCCCAGGGGCTTTCTTT. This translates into CASSLGFAPGAFF.

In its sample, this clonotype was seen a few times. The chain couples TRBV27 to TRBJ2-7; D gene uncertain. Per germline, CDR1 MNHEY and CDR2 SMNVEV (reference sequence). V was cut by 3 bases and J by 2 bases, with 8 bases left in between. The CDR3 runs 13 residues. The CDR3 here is CASSFASTYEQYF. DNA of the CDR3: TGTGCCAGCAGTTTCGCCTCAACCTACGAGCAGTACTTC.

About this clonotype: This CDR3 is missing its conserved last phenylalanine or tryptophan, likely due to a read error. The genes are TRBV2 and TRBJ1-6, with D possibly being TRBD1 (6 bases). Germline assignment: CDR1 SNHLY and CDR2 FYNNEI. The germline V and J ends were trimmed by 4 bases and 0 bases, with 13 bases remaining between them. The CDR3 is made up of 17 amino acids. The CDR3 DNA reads TGTGCCAGCAGTGTTACCCAGGGGCGCTCCTATAATTCACCCCTCCACCTT. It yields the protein CASSVTQGRSYNSPLHL.

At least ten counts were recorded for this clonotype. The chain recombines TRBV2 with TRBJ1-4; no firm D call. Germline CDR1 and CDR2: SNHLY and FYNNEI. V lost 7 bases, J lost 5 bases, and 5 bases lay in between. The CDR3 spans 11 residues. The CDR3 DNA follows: TGTGCCAGCACCCCCAATGAAAAACTGTTTTTT. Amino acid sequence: CASTPNEKLFF.

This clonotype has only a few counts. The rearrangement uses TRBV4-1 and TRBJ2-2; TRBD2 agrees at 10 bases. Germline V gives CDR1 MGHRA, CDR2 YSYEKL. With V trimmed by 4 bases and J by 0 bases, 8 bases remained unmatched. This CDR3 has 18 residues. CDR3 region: CASSLGWTSGPNTGELFF. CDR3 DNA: TGCGCCAGCAGCCTCGGGTGGACTAGCGGACCGAACACCGGGGAGCTGTTTTTT.

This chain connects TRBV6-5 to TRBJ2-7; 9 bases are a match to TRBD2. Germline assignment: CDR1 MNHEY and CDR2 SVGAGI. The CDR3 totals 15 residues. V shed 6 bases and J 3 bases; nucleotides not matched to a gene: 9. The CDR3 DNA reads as TGTGCCAGCAGGGCGATTAGCGGGAGTCTCTACGAGCAGTACTTC. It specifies CASRAISGSLYEQYF.

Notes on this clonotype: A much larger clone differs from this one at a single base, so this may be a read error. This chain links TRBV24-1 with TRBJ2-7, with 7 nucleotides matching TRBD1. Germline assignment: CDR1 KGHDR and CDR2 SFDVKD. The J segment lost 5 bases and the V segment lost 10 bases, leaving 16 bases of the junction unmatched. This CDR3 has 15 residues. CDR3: CATVPQTRGNDEQYF. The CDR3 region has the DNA TGTGCCACGGTACCGCAAACCAGGGGGAACGACGAGCAGTACTTC.

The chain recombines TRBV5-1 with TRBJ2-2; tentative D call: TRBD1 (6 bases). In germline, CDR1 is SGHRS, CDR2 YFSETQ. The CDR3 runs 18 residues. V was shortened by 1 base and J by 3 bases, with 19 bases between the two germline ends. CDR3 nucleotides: TGCGCCAGCAGCTTGTCCGAACAGGGTCGGTTACACACCGGGGAGCTGTTTTTT. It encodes CASSLSEQGRLHTGELFF.

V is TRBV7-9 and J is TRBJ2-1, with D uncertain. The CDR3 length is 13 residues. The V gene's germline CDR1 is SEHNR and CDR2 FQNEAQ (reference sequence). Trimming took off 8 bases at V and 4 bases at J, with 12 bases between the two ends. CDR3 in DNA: TGTGCCAGCCTTCCAAATAGATACAATGAGCAGTTCTTC. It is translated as CASLPNRYNEQFF.